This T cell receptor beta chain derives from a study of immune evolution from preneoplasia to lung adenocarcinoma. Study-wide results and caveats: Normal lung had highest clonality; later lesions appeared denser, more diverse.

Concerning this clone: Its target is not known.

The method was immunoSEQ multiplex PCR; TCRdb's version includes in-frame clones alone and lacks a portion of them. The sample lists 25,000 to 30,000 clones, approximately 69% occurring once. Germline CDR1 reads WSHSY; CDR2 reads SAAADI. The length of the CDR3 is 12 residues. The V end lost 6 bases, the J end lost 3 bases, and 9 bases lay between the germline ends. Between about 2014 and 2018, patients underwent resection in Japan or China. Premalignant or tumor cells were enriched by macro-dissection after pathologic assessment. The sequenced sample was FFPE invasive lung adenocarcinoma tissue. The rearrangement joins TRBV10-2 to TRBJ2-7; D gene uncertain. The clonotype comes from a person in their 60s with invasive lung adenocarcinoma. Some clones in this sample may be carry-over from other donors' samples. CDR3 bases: TGCGCCAGCAGGAGAGGTGTCTACGAGCAGTACTTC. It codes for CASRRGVYEQYF.